The 26 T cell receptor beta chains below all came from one sample that was sequenced in a study of blood T cell repertoires in COVID-19. Sequenced by immunoSEQ multiplex PCR; TCRdb stores in-frame clones only, minus some. The table has some 280,000 clones, roughly nine tenths seen once. Sequencing input: peripheral blood. The receptor source for this set is a woman in her forties who had recovered from COVID-19.

V and J are TRBV5-6 and TRBJ1-6; D gene uncertain. Trimming removed 1 base from V and 9 bases from J, with 5 bases in between. CDR3 length: 12 residues. Germline lookup yields CDR1 SGHDT and CDR2 YYEEEE. CDR3 loop: CASSLSFSPLHF. The CDR3 DNA is TGTGCCAGCAGCTTGTCCTTTTCACCCCTCCACTTT. Together with reference TRBV5-6 and TRBJ1-6, the CDR3 gives the full variable domain: DAGVTQSPTHLIKTRGQQVTLRCSPKSGHDTVSWYQQALGQGPQFIFQYYEEEERQRGNFPDRFSGHQFPNYSSELNVNALLLGDSALYLCASSLSFSPLHFGNGTRLTVT.

The chain is built from TRBV15 and TRBJ1-2, with D tentatively TRBD1 (5 bases). Germline CDR1 LNHNV, CDR2 YYDKDF (reference sequence). Trimming stripped 3 bases from V and 3 bases from J, with 8 bases between. There are 13 residues in the CDR3. CDR3 region: CATSSDSYYGYTF. The DNA of the CDR3 is TGTGCCACCAGCAGCGACAGCTACTATGGCTACACCTTC.

The gene calls are TRBV7-9 and TRBJ1-1, with D possibly matching TRBD1 (6 bases). With 3 bases removed from V and 1 base from J, the gap between germline ends came to 9 bases. The germline V gene has CDR1 SEHNR and CDR2 FQNEAQ (reference sequence). The CDR3 runs 14 residues. CDR3 DNA: TGTGCCAGCAGCTTGGTGGACAGGAACACTGAAGCTTTCTTT. Translating gives CASSLVDRNTEAFF.

This chain connects TRBV28 to TRBJ1-1; 8 bases fit TRBD1. The ends lost 6 bases at V and 3 bases at J; junction bases unmatched: 6. The germline V gene has CDR1 MDHEN and CDR2 SYDVKM. CDR3 length equals 14 residues. CDR3 region: CASSPGGADTEAFF. The DNA of the CDR3 is TGTGCCAGCAGCCCAGGGGGCGCGGACACTGAAGCTTTCTTT.

This clone was found once. DNA of the CDR3: TGTGCCACCAGTGATTTGAACAATCTTGCTTTCTTT. Translating gives CATSDLNNLAFF. The chain combines TRBV24-1 with TRBJ1-1; D is undetermined. Trimming stripped 0 bases from V and 11 bases from J, with 9 bases between. CDR1 and CDR2 (germline): KGHDR, SFDVKD. This CDR3 spans 12 amino acids.

V and J are TRBV7-2 and TRBJ1-5, with D unresolved. Germline lookup yields CDR1 SGHTA and CDR2 FQGNSA. The CDR3 loop spans 15 amino acids. Trimming left V 1 base short and J 4 bases short, with 11 bases between. This chain's CDR3 is CASSLGSGGNQPQHF. Here the CDR3 DNA reads TGTGCCAGCAGCTTAGGGTCGGGTGGAAATCAGCCCCAGCATTTT.

This clone was seen just once. The chain couples TRBV9 to TRBJ1-1; TRBD1 aligns across 7 bases. The J segment lost 0 bases and the V segment lost 4 bases, leaving 12 bases of the junction unmatched. Looked up from germline, CDR1 is SGDLS and CDR2 is YYNGEE. The CDR3 totals 17 residues. Written as DNA, the CDR3 is TGTGCCAGCAGCCCAGGGGGGCAGCCATCCATGAACACTGAAGCTTTCTTT. Its protein product is CASSPGGQPSMNTEAFF.

The V gene is TRBV5-8, the J gene TRBJ2-2, with D perhaps TRBD2 (6 bases). V was clipped by 4 bases and J by 1 base, with 8 bases between them. CDR1 is SGHTS and CDR2 is YDEGEE in the germline V gene. The CDR3 covers 14 residues. Here the CDR3 reads CASSGGLNTGELFF. CDR3 DNA sequence: TGTGCCAGCAGCGGGGGACTGAACACCGGGGAGCTGTTTTTT. Full variable domain (remainder filled in from reference TRBV5-8 and TRBJ2-2): EAGVTQSPTHLIKTRGQQATLRCSPISGHTSVYWYQQALGLGLQFLLWYDEGEERNRGNFPPRFSGRQFPNYSSELNVNALELEDSALYLCASSGGLNTGELFFGEGSRLTVL.

This clone was observed a handful of times. CDR3 DNA: TGTGCCAGCAGCCCCCGCCGATTAGGAGTTGACAGGGGGCGGAAAGAGACCCAGTACTTC. It is translated as CASSPRRLGVDRGRKETQYF. The chain links TRBV21-1 to TRBJ2-5; the table's D call of TRBD1 was not tested on the DNA. TRBV21-1 is listed as a pseudogene. There are 20 residues in the CDR3.

This chain uses TRBV27 with TRBJ1-1, with TRBD1 matching over 8 bases. This CDR3 comprises 15 residues. Germline trimming cut 8 bases from V and 1 base from J; bases unmatched to any gene: 9. Per the germline V gene, CDR1 is MNHEY and CDR2 is SMNVEV (reference sequence). CDR3 nucleotide sequence: TGTGCCAGCCACCGGTCGGGACAGGCGAACACTGAAGCTTTCTTT. Translation: CASHRSGQANTEAFF.

V is TRBV30 and J is TRBJ2-7, with D possibly matching TRBD1 (5 bases). The V end lost 7 bases, the J end lost 2 bases, and 9 bases lay between the germline ends. In germline, CDR1 is GTSNPN, CDR2 SVGIG (reference sequence). The CDR3 has 11 amino acids. In DNA form, the CDR3 reads TGTGCCTACTCGACAGCCTACGAGCAGTACTTC. Protein sequence: CAYSTAYEQYF.

The chain recombines TRBV24-1 with TRBJ2-5; possibly TRBD2 for D (8 bases). V was clipped by 9 bases and J by 2 bases, with 21 bases between them. The CDR3 is 16 amino acids. CDR1 is KGHDR and CDR2 is SFDVKD in the germline V gene. CDR3 in amino acids: CATPGSGTRGQETQYF. CDR3 bases: TGTGCCACCCCGGGTAGCGGGACCAGGGGGCAAGAGACCCAGTACTTC.

The chain couples TRBV7-2 to TRBJ1-5; 10 bases map to TRBD1. There are 15 residues in the CDR3. Germline loops: CDR1 SGHTA, CDR2 FQGNSA. The junction had 6 bases not matched to a gene; V was cut back by 5 bases and J by 5 bases. The CDR3 here is CASSLMGTGDQPQHF. For the CDR3, the DNA is TGTGCCAGCAGCCTGATGGGGACAGGGGATCAGCCCCAGCATTTT.

The rearrangement uses TRBV4-1 and TRBJ2-7; 9 bases are a match to TRBD1. The germline CDR1 and CDR2 sequences are MGHRA and YSYEKL. The ends lost 6 bases at V and 5 bases at J; junction bases unmatched: 14. The CDR3 consists of 16 residues. The CDR3 region has the DNA TGCGCCAGCAGGCAGGTCACAGGGGGCACTTACCACGAGCAGTACTTC. Its translation is CASRQVTGGTYHEQYF.

The V call is TRBV24-1, the J call TRBJ1-2, with D perhaps TRBD1 (6 bases). Germline-derived CDR1 and CDR2 are KGHDR and SFDVKD. V lost 4 bases and J 8 bases, leaving 16 bases between the germline ends. The CDR3 has 14 amino acids. The chain's CDR3 is CATSDPTGLGGYTF. The CDR3 region has the DNA TGTGCCACCAGTGACCCTACAGGGTTAGGCGGCTACACCTTC.

This sequence joins TRBV5-6 and TRBJ1-2; D is unresolved. Trimming shortened V by 4 bases and J by 3 bases, and 10 bases separated the two germline ends. The CDR3 is 13 amino acids. Looked up from germline, CDR1 is SGHDT and CDR2 is YYEEEE. The CDR3 DNA follows: TGTGCCAGCAGCCTCGGGGAGGACTATGGCTACACCTTC. This codes for CASSLGEDYGYTF.

The chain carries TRBV4-2 and TRBJ2-1, with D perhaps TRBD2 (5 bases). The CDR3 is 15 amino acids. Between the trimmed V and J ends, which lost 4 bases and 4 bases, there was a span of 14 bases. The germline V gene encodes CDR1 LGHNA and CDR2 YNFKEQ. The CDR3 bases are TGTGCCAGCAGCCTACTAGTAACCGGTTACAATGAGCAGTTCTTC. Translating it yields CASSLLVTGYNEQFF.

The table lists this clone with many counts. V is TRBV7-9 and J is TRBJ2-1, with 15 positions matching TRBD2. CDR3 length equals 17 residues. Germline assignment: CDR1 SEHNR and CDR2 FQNEAQ (reference sequence). Trimming took 1 base from V and 8 from J; bases not matched to a gene: 6. The CDR3 here is CASSLGTSGRARYEQFF. The CDR3 coding sequence is TGTGCCAGCAGCTTAGGGACTAGCGGGAGGGCCCGTTATGAGCAGTTCTTC.

The chain carries TRBV7-3 and TRBJ2-5, with 7 bases matching TRBD1. The germline V gene encodes CDR1 SGHTA and CDR2 FQGTGA. The CDR3 is made up of 14 amino acids. The V gene end was trimmed by 5 bases and the J gene end by 4 bases; junction bases not matched to a gene: 7. CDR3 amino acids: CASSPQGQRETQYF. The CDR3 nucleotides are TGTGCCAGCAGCCCCCAGGGACAGCGAGAGACCCAGTACTTC.

The chain couples TRBV18 to TRBJ2-3; 10 bases map to TRBD2. This CDR3 contains 16 residues. J was trimmed by 5 bases and V by 5 bases; bases with no gene match: 10. In germline, CDR1 is KGHSH, CDR2 LQKENI. This chain's CDR3 is CASSVTPGLAKDTQYF. CDR3 nucleotide sequence: TGTGCCAGCTCAGTAACTCCGGGACTAGCGAAAGATACGCAGTATTTT.

The chain couples TRBV6-1 to TRBJ1-2; D is ambiguous. CDR3 size: 13 residues. The germline V gene encodes CDR1 MNHNS and CDR2 SASEGT. V dropped 2 bases and J dropped 7 bases, with 11 bases sitting between them. The CDR3 region is CASSERREGGYTF. The CDR3 DNA sequence: TGTGCCAGCAGTGAACGGCGCGAGGGTGGCTACACCTTC.

This sequence joins TRBV19 and TRBJ1-5, with unresolved D. The CDR3 consists of 13 residues. V shed 3 bases and J shed 5 bases, with 8 bases lying between them. Germline V gives CDR1 LNHDA, CDR2 SQIVND (reference sequence). The CDR3 region has the DNA TGTGCCAGTAGTATTCAGCGAGATCAGCCCCAGCATTTT. Protein sequence: CASSIQRDQPQHF.

The rearrangement joins TRBV19 to TRBJ1-1, with no clear D. Trimming took 7 bases from V and 8 from J, leaving 11 bases between them. The CDR3 consists of 11 residues. Germline CDR1 is LNHDA and CDR2 is SQIVND (reference sequence). The CDR3 bases are TGTGCCAGTATCTTTGCGGCCGAAGCTTTCTTT. It is translated as CASIFAAEAFF.

This chain connects TRBV15 to TRBJ2-3, with 10 bases aligning to TRBD2. This CDR3 spans 18 amino acids. V gave up 0 bases and J gave up 6 bases; unmatched junction bases: 12. In germline, CDR1 is LNHNV, CDR2 YYDKDF (reference sequence). CDR3 bases: TGTGCCACCAGCAGAGATCTTAGGTTAGCGGGAGGTGAGGATACGCAGTATTTT. As protein: CATSRDLRLAGGEDTQYF.

The genes are TRBV7-2 and TRBJ2-3; 10 nucleotides align to TRBD1. Germline CDR1 SGHTA, CDR2 FQGNSA. The CDR3 contains 16 residues. V shed 6 bases and J 4 bases; nucleotides not matched to a gene: 10. In DNA, the CDR3 is TGTGCCAGCAGACAGACGGGACAGGGGTTCGCAGATACGCAGTATTTT. This encodes CASRQTGQGFADTQYF.

The chain carries TRBV9 and TRBJ2-1, with TRBD2 matching over 9 bases. Germline CDR1 SGDLS, CDR2 YYNGEE. The CDR3 is 16 amino acids. V was clipped by 0 bases and J by 4 bases; unmatched bases: 5. CDR3 in DNA: TGTGCCAGCAGCGTAGCCACTAGCGGGTTATACAATGAGCAGTTCTTC. This codes for CASSVATSGLYNEQFF.